These T cell receptor beta chains were read from a single sample in a study of blood T cell repertoires in COVID-19. Repertoires were generated with immunoSEQ multiplex PCR, while TCRdb's copy carries only in-frame clones and drops some. The repertoire holds around 30,000 clones, 65% to 70% seen once, with around 16% in the top ten. Sequencing used peripheral blood. The receptors here all came from a human donor in a cohort sampled during active COVID-19. The conserved cysteine and the conserved F or W are not part of the CDR3 here. Fields, in order: J gene, V gene, CDR3 length, CDR3 protein.

j_gene: TRBJ2-3; v_gene: TRBV7-7; len: 14; CDR3aa: ASSLAEGSGTDTQY
j_gene: TRBJ1-1; v_gene: TRBV14; len: 11; CDR3aa: ASSLTGGTEAF
j_gene: TRBJ1-1; v_gene: TRBV24-1; len: 14; CDR3aa: ATRSHRGTMNTEAF
j_gene: TRBJ2-1; v_gene: TRBV7-6; len: 13; CDR3aa: ASSSRGPPSNEQF
j_gene: TRBJ2-6; v_gene: TRBV7-2; len: 12; CDR3aa: ANTKSSGANVLT
j_gene: TRBJ2-2; v_gene: TRBV4-3; len: 14; CDR3aa: ASSQFPGGNTGELF
j_gene: TRBJ2-7; v_gene: TRBV30; len: 11; CDR3aa: AWSVAGGYEQY
j_gene: TRBJ1-2; v_gene: TRBV18; len: 14; CDR3aa: ASSPHKQGAYLCCT
j_gene: TRBJ1-4; v_gene: TRBV28; len: 14; CDR3aa: ASDAGTVTTNEKLF
j_gene: TRBJ2-7; v_gene: TRBV3-1/TRBV3-2; len: 12; CDR3aa: ASSQDRTGRSPN
j_gene: TRBJ2-3; v_gene: TRBV10-2; len: 13; CDR3aa: ASSNPSGRLDTQY
j_gene: TRBJ2-7; v_gene: TRBV11-1; len: 13; CDR3aa: ASSPPGQGFYEQY
j_gene: TRBJ1-4; v_gene: TRBV5-4; len: 14; CDR3aa: ASSLRDRGVGEKLF
j_gene: TRBJ2-7; v_gene: TRBV28; len: 13; CDR3aa: ASSLLASGRYEQY
j_gene: TRBJ1-2; v_gene: TRBV6-5; len: 11; CDR3aa: ASRGGSNYGYT
j_gene: TRBJ1-2; v_gene: TRBV6-5; len: 12; CDR3aa: ASSYSSRGQGYT
j_gene: TRBJ2-7; v_gene: TRBV4-3; len: 13; CDR3aa: ASSQDRQGPYEQY
j_gene: TRBJ2-7; v_gene: TRBV4-1; len: 13; CDR3aa: ASSKEYSGSDEQY
j_gene: TRBJ1-5; v_gene: TRBV30; len: 11; CDR3aa: AWRGQADQPQH
j_gene: TRBJ1-2; v_gene: TRBV7-9; len: 12; CDR3aa: ASSLRTASYGYT
j_gene: TRBJ1-1; v_gene: TRBV5-4; len: 13; CDR3aa: ASSLYTGSNTEAF
j_gene: TRBJ1-1; v_gene: TRBV7-8; len: 10; CDR3aa: ASKNGNTEAF
j_gene: TRBJ2-2; v_gene: TRBV6-5; len: 14; CDR3aa: ASSYGGARNTGELF
j_gene: TRBJ1-4; v_gene: TRBV5-1; len: 13; CDR3aa: ASSLTGTGDEKLF
j_gene: TRBJ2-7; v_gene: TRBV19; len: 13; CDR3aa: ATSRLSGPAYEQY
j_gene: TRBJ2-5; v_gene: TRBV7-3; len: 12; CDR3aa: ASSRGGGEETQY
j_gene: TRBJ1-6; v_gene: TRBV5-6; len: 13; CDR3aa: ASSFGTGSNSPLH
j_gene: TRBJ2-7; v_gene: TRBV11-3; len: 14; CDR3aa: ASSSKTSSAWDEQY
j_gene: TRBJ2-5; v_gene: TRBV11-2; len: 12; CDR3aa: ASSLGAGGETQY
j_gene: TRBJ2-7; v_gene: TRBV7-8; len: 11; CDR3aa: ASSLVNRDEQY
j_gene: TRBJ2-3; v_gene: TRBV5-8; len: 14; CDR3aa: ASSPGTGVRPDTQY
j_gene: TRBJ2-7; v_gene: TRBV5-4; len: 12; CDR3aa: ASSFLGGSYEQY
j_gene: TRBJ2-5; v_gene: TRBV6-1; len: 12; CDR3aa: ASSETPREETQY
j_gene: TRBJ1-2; v_gene: TRBV27; len: 11; CDR3aa: ASSLQGSYGYT
j_gene: TRBJ2-1; v_gene: TRBV29-1; len: 13; CDR3aa: SVTSLAGGNNEQF
j_gene: TRBJ2-5; v_gene: TRBV5-1; len: 11; CDR3aa: ASGQGSVETQY
j_gene: TRBJ2-4; v_gene: TRBV5-4; len: 12; CDR3aa: ARPGKGTKNIQY
j_gene: TRBJ1-5; v_gene: TRBV2; len: 10; CDR3aa: ASSRESQPQH
j_gene: TRBJ2-3; v_gene: TRBV5-1; len: 14; CDR3aa: ASSPGTSVGTDTQY
j_gene: TRBJ1-5; v_gene: TRBV2; len: 11; CDR3aa: ASTRTINQPQH
j_gene: TRBJ2-7; v_gene: TRBV12-3/TRBV12-4; len: 10; CDR3aa: ASSSGNLEQY
j_gene: TRBJ1-1; v_gene: TRBV4-1; len: 17; CDR3aa: ASSFRPVGTRVLNTEAF
j_gene: TRBJ2-3; v_gene: TRBV19; len: 13; CDR3aa: ASSASGESTDTQY
j_gene: TRBJ1-1; v_gene: TRBV15; len: 12; CDR3aa: ATSFGQDDTEAF
j_gene: TRBJ1-1; v_gene: TRBV27; len: 14; CDR3aa: ASRLTGGGRNTEAF
j_gene: TRBJ1-4; v_gene: TRBV28; len: 13; CDR3aa: ASSFGDRANEKLF
j_gene: TRBJ1-2; v_gene: TRBV6-5; len: 13; CDR3aa: ASRVQGQGDYGYT
j_gene: TRBJ2-1; v_gene: TRBV9; len: 11; CDR3aa: ASSLTGIDEQF
j_gene: TRBJ1-2; v_gene: TRBV3-1/TRBV3-2; len: 13; CDR3aa: ASSQETENNYGYT
j_gene: TRBJ2-3; v_gene: TRBV3-1/TRBV3-2; len: 11; CDR3aa: ASSPRGTDTQY
j_gene: TRBJ1-1; v_gene: TRBV12-3/TRBV12-4; len: 11; CDR3aa: ASSLNRNTEAF
j_gene: TRBJ1-2; v_gene: TRBV28; len: 14; CDR3aa: ASSSSGTGGVYGYT